This TCR beta chain appears in the sequencing data of a study of CD8 T cells in ankylosing spondylitis. Study results and caveats: Disease-associated clones were reportedly significantly overrepresented in matched ankylosing spondylitis synovial fluid. What seemed typical of ankylosing spondylitis blood was a TCR beta motif built from about 8 highly homologous variants.

The TCR beta libraries were generated through quantitative 5'-RACE incorporating molecular barcodes. TCRdb fed the 5' RACE reads into MiXCR, producing one record per CDR3 protein. The sample comprises 150,000 to 200,000 distinct CDR3 sequences, roughly 18% of which are singletons, and under 9% rests with the top ten. A remark on this clonotype: Its specificity is not known. At one end, the junction sequence differs from germline, possibly due to a read error.

The CDR3 runs 13 residues. Germline V gene data show CDR1 as GTSNPN and CDR2 as SVGIG (reference sequence). The chain has TRBV30 and TRBJ1-5; D is perhaps TRBD1 (5 bases). The TCR sequence derives from a male donor with ankylosing spondylitis or in good health (not recorded which). The specimen sequenced was blood, either unsorted or a sorted T cell fraction (not recorded which). Written as DNA, the CDR3 is TGTGCCTGGAGGGCGACAGTAAATCAGCGCCAGCATTTT. Protein: CAWRATVNQRQHF. Drawing the rest from reference TRBV30 and TRBJ1-5, the complete variable domain is SQTIHQWPATLVQPVGSPLSLECTVEGTSNPNLYWYRQAAGRGLQLLFYSVGIGQISSEVPQNLSASRPQDRQFILSSKKLLLSDSGFYLCAWRATVNQRQHFGDGTRLSIL.